Each of the 5 T cell receptor beta chains below was sequenced from the same sample in a study of T-cell reconstitution after alpha-beta-depleted transplantation in children. The library targeted TCRbeta and was prepared with unique molecular identifiers. TCRdb re-analysed the PCR reads in MiXCR, keeping a single row per CDR3 protein. The repertoire includes roughly 350,000 distinct CDR3 sequences, 15% to 20% of them detected once, and roughly 41% sits in the top ten. This sample comprised PBMCs, mostly from graft donor cells, obtained 360 days after TCRalphabeta/CD19-depleted stem cell transplant. The receptors stem from a male patient between 2 and 10 years old who had a stem cell transplant for acute lymphoblastic leukemia, so the T cells may come from the graft donor.

This clonotype occurred many times. The V call is TRBV12-3 or TRBV12-4, the J call TRBJ2-3; TRBD2 matches 7 bases. V lost 2 bases and J lost 4; bases outside the gene matches: 12. This CDR3 comprises 17 residues. The DNA for the CDR3 is TGTGCCAGCAGTTTACTAATTTGGGGGACTAAGGCAGATACGCAGTATTTT. Protein product: CASSLLIWGTKADTQYF.

This clonotype has a handful of counts. V usage is TRBV12-3 or TRBV12-4 and J usage is TRBJ2-2, with D uncertain. This CDR3 has 16 amino acids. Trimming stripped 7 bases from V and 1 base from J, with 16 bases between. The CDR3 DNA sequence: TGTGCCAGCACCTTATGGGGTTCAGGGAACACCGGGGAGCTGTTTTTT. Its translation is CASTLWGSGNTGELFF.

This clonotype occurred many times. The chain is built from TRBV12-3 or TRBV12-4 and TRBJ2-5; the match to TRBD2 covers 7 bases. The CDR3 covers 14 residues. V gave up 2 bases and J gave up 3 bases; unmatched junction bases: 3. CDR3 sequence (DNA): TGTGCCAGCAGTTTATGGGGAGGGGAAGAGACCCAGTACTTC. Protein: CASSLWGGEETQYF.

CDR3 sequence (DNA): TGTGCCAGCAGACCCTCCCGGGGACGCTGGGAGACCCAGTACTTC. Translated, it gives CASRPSRGRWETQYF. This chain uses TRBV4-2 with TRBJ2-5; D may correspond to TRBD1 or TRBD2 (5 bases each). Trimming stripped 6 bases from V and 5 bases from J, with 19 bases between. CDR3 size: 15 residues. From germline, CDR1 is LGHNA and CDR2 YNFKEQ.

This clonotype was recorded at least ten times. The chain joins TRBV10-3 to TRBJ2-1; 7 bases line up with TRBD1. This CDR3 contains 14 residues. Germline trimming cut 4 bases from V and 10 bases from J; bases unmatched to any gene: 10. From germline, CDR1 is ENHRY and CDR2 SYGVKD. CDR3 nucleotides: TGTGCCATCAGTGGTAATGACAGGGTCCTCGAGCAGTTCTTC. This codes for CAISGNDRVLEQFF.